A selection of T cell receptor beta chains follows, all from one sample in a study of graft-versus-host responses after intestinal transplantation. Libraries were prepared by immunoSEQ multiplex PCR; TCRdb keeps only in-frame clonotypes and omits some of them. The repertoire holds 29,000 or so clones, with 85% to 95% as singletons. The specimen was PBMCs, collected approximately 69 days after intestinal transplant. These receptors came from a human patient who received an intestinal transplant, so some T cells may come from the graft donor. Both conserved end residues are part of each CDR3. The D gene is left open where the match is weak. The size field is filled for only some rows; it gives once, few, many or a size class.

j_call clone_size v_call d_call cdr3_aa cdr3_nt
TRBJ2-3 NA TRBV30 NA CAWSLSDTQYF TGTGCCTGGAGTTTATCAGATACGCAGTATTTT
TRBJ1-4 NA TRBV2 TRBD1 CATSGTGGAEGEKLFF TGTGCCACCTCCGGGACAGGGGGCGCGGAGGGTGAAAAACTGTTTTTT
TRBJ2-7 NA TRBV6-1 NA CASSVQPLEDEQYF TGTGCCAGCAGTGTTCAACCCCTAGAGGACGAGCAGTACTTC
TRBJ2-1 NA TRBV5-4 TRBD1 CASSPWDRDNEQFF TGTGCCAGCAGCCCCTGGGACAGGGACAATGAGCAGTTCTTC
TRBJ2-7 NA TRBV2 NA CACAGTYEQYF TGTGCCTGCGCGGGAACCTACGAGCAGTACTTC
TRBJ2-5 NA TRBV4-2 NA CASSQDSRETQYF TGTGCCAGCAGCCAAGATAGTAGAGAGACCCAGTACTTC
TRBJ2-3 NA TRBV6-1 NA CASSVVSTTGMVGQYF TGTGCCAGCAGTGTGGTGAGCACAACCGGGATGGTCGGGCAGTATTTT
TRBJ1-1 NA TRBV2 NA CASSAGTSGHTEAFF TGTGCCAGCAGTGCCGGGACCTCCGGGCACACTGAAGCTTTCTTT
TRBJ1-1 NA TRBV6-1 NA CASSEPRWGPEAFF TGTGCCAGCAGTGAACCGCGTTGGGGGCCTGAAGCTTTCTTT
TRBJ1-5 NA TRBV25-1 NA CASSDYRPRRQPQHF TGTGCCAGCAGTGATTACCGACCTAGACGGCAGCCCCAGCATTTT
TRBJ2-7 NA TRBV5-1 NA CASSRRSSSYEQYF TGCGCCAGCAGCCGACGGTCAAGCTCCTACGAGCAGTACTTC
TRBJ2-3 NA TRBV4-1 TRBD2 CASSYGRGSTDTQYF TGCGCCAGCAGTTACGGGAGGGGGAGCACAGATACGCAGTATTTT
TRBJ2-7 few TRBV5-6 NA CASSFGQSSYEQYF TGTGCCAGCAGCTTTGGGCAGAGCTCCTACGAGCAGTACTTC